These 16 T cell receptor beta chains came from one sample sequenced in a study of blood T cell repertoires in COVID-19. Some clones are missing from TCRdb's copy, which holds only in-frame ones; the method was immunoSEQ multiplex PCR. The sample yields roughly 60,000 clones, approximately 78% seen once. The source material was peripheral blood. Source of these receptors: a human donor in a cohort sampled during active or convalescent COVID-19.

This clone was counted once. The chain employs TRBV6-1 and TRBJ2-5, with 15 positions matching TRBD2. The CDR3 length is 17 residues. The junction had 5 bases not matched to a gene; V was cut back by 3 bases and J by 3 bases. The V gene's germline CDR1 is MNHNS and CDR2 SASEGT. In DNA form, the CDR3 reads TGTGCCAGCAGTGATCCGGGACTAGCGGGGGGAAAAGAGACCCAGTACTTC. Translation gives CASSDPGLAGGKETQYF.

This clone turned up a few times. The chain combines TRBV19 with TRBJ1-1; perhaps TRBD1 as D (5 bases). The CDR3 runs to 15 residues. The germline V gene encodes CDR1 LNHDA and CDR2 SQIVND (reference sequence). V gave up 1 base and J gave up 2 bases, with 11 bases separating them. This chain's CDR3 is CASSIVPGFNTEAFF. The CDR3 nucleotides read TGTGCCAGTAGTATAGTCCCAGGGTTTAACACTGAAGCTTTCTTT. Full variable domain (outside the CDR3, taken from reference TRBV19 and TRBJ1-1): DGGITQSPKYLFRKEGQNVTLSCEQNLNHDAMYWYRQDPGQGLRLIYYSQIVNDFQKGDIAEGYSVSREKKESFPLTVTSAQKNPTAFYLCASSIVPGFNTEAFFGQGTRLTVV.

This chain links TRBV30 with TRBJ1-3; D ambiguous. Germline V gene data show CDR1 as GTSNPN and CDR2 as SVGIG (reference sequence). CDR3 length: 12 residues. V was shortened by 0 bases and J by 4 bases, with 4 bases between the two germline ends. CDR3: CAWSVLGNTIYF. CDR3 nucleotide sequence: TGTGCCTGGAGTGTACTCGGAAACACCATATATTTT.

This clone was detected a few times. The J gene is TRBJ2-7, the V gene TRBV10-3; TRBD2 matches at 8 bases. In germline, CDR1 is ENHRY, CDR2 SYGVKD. The CDR3 runs 15 residues. The trim removed 0 bases at V and 1 base at J, leaving 2 bases unmatched. CDR3 in amino acids: CAISESTGGSYEQYF. The CDR3 DNA is TGTGCCATCAGTGAGTCGACGGGGGGGTCCTACGAGCAGTACTTC.

This clone was seen a handful of times. The V and J genes are TRBV6-5 and TRBJ1-2; 10 bases match TRBD1. CDR3 length: 14 residues. J lost 2 bases, V lost 7 bases, and 4 bases had no gene match. Germline V lookup: CDR1 MNHEY, CDR2 SVGAGI. CDR3 bases: TGTGCCAGCAATGGACAGGGGGGGAACTATGGCTACACCTTC. Its protein is CASNGQGGNYGYTF.

The chain is built from TRBV18 and TRBJ2-1; D gene uncertain. V was trimmed by 0 bases and J by 8 bases, leaving 8 bases between them. Germline lookup yields CDR1 KGHSH and CDR2 LQKENI. This CDR3 region has 13 residues. This CDR3 is CASSPPGSDEQFF. The CDR3 nucleotides are TGTGCCAGCTCACCACCCGGTTCCGATGAGCAGTTCTTC.

This sequence joins TRBV11-2 and TRBJ2-7; no clear D gene. The CDR3 runs to 13 residues. CDR1 and CDR2 from the germline V gene are SGHAT and FQNNGV. V was pared by 5 bases and J by 2 bases, with 10 bases between. CDR3 sequence reads: CASSTFTAYEQYF. The CDR3 DNA follows: TGTGCCAGCAGCACCTTTACGGCCTACGAGCAGTACTTC.

The chain recombines TRBV9 with TRBJ2-7; no definite D call. V gave up 0 bases and J gave up 0 bases, with 10 bases separating them. CDR1 is SGDLS and CDR2 is YYNGEE in the germline V gene. CDR3 size: 15 residues. CDR3 in DNA: TGTGCCAGCAGCGTAGGAGTTTCCCACTCCTACGAGCAGTACTTC. Its translation is CASSVGVSHSYEQYF.

The chain combines TRBV6-1 with TRBJ1-1; D uncertain. Germline V gene lookup returns CDR1 MNHNS and CDR2 SASEGT. The CDR3 is 14 residues long. V was trimmed by 2 bases and J by 1 base, leaving 8 bases between them. The CDR3 DNA reads TGTGCCAGCAGTGAATTTAGAGGGAACACTGAAGCTTTCTTT. Encoded protein: CASSEFRGNTEAFF.

This sequence joins TRBV7-2 and TRBJ2-3; 9 bases are a match to TRBD2. Losses at the gene ends were 6 bases for V and 3 bases for J; bases not matched to a gene: 4. The CDR3 is 14 amino acids. In germline, CDR1 is SGHTA, CDR2 FQGNSA. CDR3 loop: CASSRTSVTDTQYF. The CDR3 coding sequence is TGTGCCAGCAGTCGGACTAGCGTAACAGATACGCAGTATTTT.

The V and J genes are TRBV10-3 and TRBJ2-1; 9 bases agree with TRBD2. This CDR3 contains 15 residues. From germline, CDR1 is ENHRY and CDR2 SYGVKD. The V and J ends lost 4 bases and 4 bases, in that order; junction bases with no gene match: 5. The CDR3 DNA sequence: TGTGCCATCAGTGTCACTAGCGGGTCGTACAATGAGCAGTTCTTC. Protein product: CAISVTSGSYNEQFF.

The CDR3 bases are TGTGCCAGCAGTGGGGGTCTCGGGACAACCTACGAGCAGTACTTC. It specifies CASSGGLGTTYEQYF. This chain connects TRBV2 to TRBJ2-7; possibly TRBD1 for D (6 bases). The V gene's germline CDR1 is SNHLY and CDR2 FYNNEI. Trimming shortened V by 4 bases and J by 2 bases, and 15 bases separated the two germline ends. The CDR3 covers 15 residues. The full variable domain, with the rest looked up from reference TRBV2 and TRBJ2-7, is EPEVTQTPSHQVTQMGQEVILRCVPISNHLYFYWYRQILGQKVEFLVSFYNNEISEKSEIFDDQFSVERPDGSNFTLKIRSTKLEDSAMYFCASSGGLGTTYEQYFGPGTRLTVT.

This clone appeared a single time. The chain carries TRBV19 and TRBJ2-2, with TRBD2 identical over 8 bases. Looked up from germline, CDR1 is LNHDA and CDR2 is SQIVND (reference sequence). The CDR3 covers 17 residues. Unmatched junction bases numbered 13, after V lost 7 bases and J lost 3 bases. CDR3 sequence: CASTPLSGGPHTGELFF. In DNA, the CDR3 is TGTGCCAGTACCCCTTTAAGCGGGGGACCACACACCGGGGAGCTGTTTTTT.

This sequence joins TRBV30 and TRBJ1-6; no clear D gene. The CDR3 has 13 amino acids. Germline V CDR1 and CDR2: GTSNPN, SVGIG (reference sequence). Trimming took off 4 bases at V and 10 bases at J, with 14 bases between the two ends. As DNA, the CDR3 is TGTGCCTGGACCGTTGGATTGGAGTCACCCCTCCACTTT. Translated, it gives CAWTVGLESPLHF.

The V call is TRBV10-3, the J call TRBJ1-3; no clear D gene. Germline V gene data show CDR1 as ENHRY and CDR2 as SYGVKD. The V gene lost 3 bases and the J gene lost 0 bases, with 3 bases spanning the gap. The CDR3 extends over 13 amino acids. The CDR3 reads CAISDSSGNTIYF. DNA of the CDR3: TGTGCCATCAGTGACAGCTCTGGAAACACCATATATTTT.

The rearrangement uses TRBV7-3 and TRBJ2-3, with TRBD1 matching over 8 bases. Looked up from germline, CDR1 is SGHTA and CDR2 is FQGTGA. V lost 1 base and J lost 3; bases outside the gene matches: 6. CDR3 length equals 16 residues. The chain's CDR3 is CASSLRAGGRTDTQYF. The CDR3 bases are TGTGCCAGCAGCTTAAGAGCAGGGGGCAGGACAGATACGCAGTATTTT.